The source of this T cell receptor beta chain is a study of blood T cells in healthy people across ages. Whole-study results and caveats: The percentage of naive T cells correlated strongly with TCR beta diversity. Relative to aged donors, long-lived donors carried more naive CD4+ cells and displayed higher diversity. Using unsorted PBMCs precluded a conclusive naive versus antigen-experienced comparison.

This clonotype has only a few counts. Its target is not known. Germline V CDR1 and CDR2: ENHRY, SYGVKD. The CDR3 spans 17 residues. Trimming removed 8 bases at V and 0 bases at J, with 17 bases between. Together with a sample-barcoded 5' primer, a J-beta primer mix was included in a second PCR lasting about 6 to 11 cycles. A template-switch adaptor containing 12 random nucleotides labeled each cDNA molecule. TCRdb used MiXCR to reprocess the 5' RACE reads, holding one entry per CDR3 protein. Of over 1,500,000 distinct CDR3 sequences listed, about 39% were seen once; the top ten hold about 21%. The chain joins TRBV10-3 to TRBJ2-6; no definite D call. Specimen: blood. The clonotype was recovered from a human donor in good health. CDR3 DNA sequence: TGTGCCATCCCCCAGGCCCCTCAGCTCTCTGGGGCCAACGTCCTGACTTTC. Residues: CAIPQAPQLSGANVLTF.